These 25 T cell receptor beta chains originate from one sample sequenced in a study of Ad26.COV2.S vaccination and SARS-CoV-2 variants. Treatment of the sample: about 20 received Ad26.COV2.S at low or high dose, single or two shots; a few received placebo; per-sample allocation not given. Vaccine and placebo recipients were sampled on day 63 after the first injection. Some clones are missing from TCRdb's copy, which holds only in-frame ones; the method was immunoSEQ multiplex PCR. This table holds over 250,000 clones, around 87% found once. The starting material was peripheral blood, obtained in a trial of Ad26.COV2.S vaccine versus placebo. The receptors originated from a person between 18 and 65 years old who received the Ad26.COV2.S COVID-19 vaccine or a placebo.

The V gene is TRBV7-8, the J gene TRBJ2-7; 9 bases align to TRBD2. Trimming removed 5 bases from V and 0 bases from J; junction bases left unmatched: 5. This CDR3 comprises 15 residues. Germline CDR1 and CDR2: SGHVS and FQNEAQ. The CDR3 spells CASSESGGSSYEQYF. CDR3 in DNA: TGTGCCAGCAGCGAGAGCGGGGGGAGCTCCTACGAGCAGTACTTC.

CDR3 in amino acids: CASSPGAANQPQHF. The CDR3 nucleotides read TGCGCCAGCAGCCCAGGGGCGGCTAATCAGCCCCAGCATTTT. The genes are TRBV4-1 and TRBJ1-5; a possible D gene is TRBD1 (6 bases). Germline-derived CDR1 and CDR2 are MGHRA and YSYEKL. The CDR3 spans 14 residues. Trimming pared 4 bases from V and 4 bases from J, leaving 11 bases between.

In DNA form, the CDR3 reads TGTGCCATCAGTGAGGGGGAAAACACCGGGGAGCTGTTTTTT. Translated, it gives CAISEGENTGELFF. This sequence joins TRBV10-3 and TRBJ2-2; D gene uncertain. The ends were cut back, 2 bases at V and 2 bases at J, with 6 bases in the middle. Germline loops: CDR1 ENHRY, CDR2 SYGVKD. There are 14 residues in the CDR3.

This rearrangement joins TRBV5-6 to TRBJ1-2, with D possibly TRBD1 on 6 matching bases. CDR1 is SGHDT, CDR2 YYEEEE, per germline. This CDR3 has 13 residues. Trimming left V 4 bases short and J 2 bases short, with 9 bases between. CDR3 loop: CASSEGQNYGYTF. The CDR3 nucleotides read TGTGCCAGCAGCGAAGGACAGAACTATGGCTACACCTTC. Based on the CDR3 plus reference TRBV5-6 and TRBJ1-2, the full variable domain is DAGVTQSPTHLIKTRGQQVTLRCSPKSGHDTVSWYQQALGQGPQFIFQYYEEEERQRGNFPDRFSGHQFPNYSSELNVNALLLGDSALYLCASSEGQNYGYTFGSGTRLTVV.

V usage is TRBV3-1 (or the pseudogene TRBV3-2) and J usage is TRBJ1-1; D perhaps matches TRBD1 (5 bases). Trimming removed 0 bases from V and 1 base from J, with 12 bases in between. The germline gives CDR1 LGHDT, CDR2 YNNKEL (reference sequence). This CDR3 spans 16 amino acids. In DNA form, the CDR3 reads TGTGCCAGCAGCCAAGATTGGGGGAGGGGGAACACTGAAGCTTTCTTT. It encodes CASSQDWGRGNTEAFF.

V and J are TRBV27 and TRBJ2-2, with unresolved D. CDR3 length equals 16 residues. Trimming took off 3 bases at V and 1 base at J, with 12 bases between the two ends. The V gene's germline CDR1 is MNHEY and CDR2 SMNVEV (reference sequence). The CDR3 sequence is CASSFNRAQNTGELFF. The CDR3 bases are TGTGCCAGCAGTTTTAACCGCGCCCAGAACACCGGGGAGCTGTTTTTT.

This rearrangement joins TRBV6-1 to TRBJ1-3; D is unclear. The V and J ends lost 2 bases and 0 bases respectively, with 8 bases between them. The CDR3 totals 15 residues. Germline V gives CDR1 MNHNS, CDR2 SASEGT. The CDR3 sequence is CASSEQWLSGNTIYF. The DNA for the CDR3 is TGTGCCAGCAGTGAACAGTGGCTCTCTGGAAACACCATATATTTT.

V gene TRBV28 combines with J gene TRBJ2-2; the D is unclear. Germline-derived CDR1 and CDR2 are MDHEN and SYDVKM. CDR3 size: 13 residues. Trimming shortened V by 10 bases and J by 0 bases, and 9 bases separated the two germline ends. CDR3 protein: CATLGSNTGELFF. The DNA of the CDR3 is TGTGCCACCTTAGGGTCGAACACCGGGGAGCTGTTTTTT.

V is TRBV5-5 and J is TRBJ1-1, with 8 bases fitting TRBD1. CDR3 length: 15 residues. V dropped 6 bases and J dropped 4; count of bases not matched to a gene: 11. CDR1 is SGHKS, CDR2 YYEKEE, per germline (reference sequence). CDR3 sequence: CASIPEGRGPTEAFF. In nucleotides, the CDR3 is TGTGCCAGCATCCCGGAGGGCAGGGGGCCCACTGAAGCTTTCTTT.

The chain links TRBV28 to TRBJ2-5, with D hard to call. Germline V CDR1 and CDR2: MDHEN, SYDVKM. The CDR3 extends over 11 amino acids. The V and J ends lost 11 bases and 5 bases respectively, with 12 bases between them. This CDR3 is CALMVGETQYF. The CDR3 coding sequence is TGTGCCTTAATGGTAGGGGAGACCCAGTACTTC.

The chain is built from TRBV19 and TRBJ1-5; D is uncertain. Trimming cost V 3 bases and J 4 bases, with 13 bases left between them. CDR1 LNHDA and CDR2 SQIVND come from the germline V gene (reference sequence). CDR3 length: 15 residues. CDR3 sequence (DNA): TGTGCCAGTAGTATGTTACTCCCTAAAAATCAGCCCCAGCATTTT. This sequence encodes CASSMLLPKNQPQHF.

The chain couples TRBV18 to TRBJ1-2; D perhaps matches TRBD1 (5 bases). Germline values: CDR1 KGHSH, CDR2 LQKENI. CDR3 length: 14 residues. Trimming left V 3 bases short and J 8 bases short, with 16 bases between. As DNA, the CDR3 is TGTGCCAGCTCACCCGTAGGGGTATCGGGAGGCTACACCTTC. This translates into CASSPVGVSGGYTF.

The chain combines TRBV10-1 with TRBJ2-1, with 8 bases fitting TRBD1. V was pared by 3 bases and J by 4 bases, with 5 bases of the junction left unmatched. Germline V gene sequence: CDR1 WNHNN, CDR2 SYGVQD (reference sequence). The CDR3 is 15 residues long. CDR3 bases: TGCGCCAGCAGTGAAACAGGGGGTAGGTACAATGAGCAGTTCTTC. Its protein is CASSETGGRYNEQFF.

This chain links TRBV6-6 with TRBJ1-3; 8 positions match TRBD1. The CDR3 totals 15 residues. V was clipped by 4 bases and J by 1 base; unmatched bases: 3. Germline-derived CDR1 and CDR2 are MNHNY and SVGAGI (reference sequence). The CDR3 DNA follows: TGTGCCAGCAGTTCGACAGGGGAGTCTGGAAACACCATATATTTT. Protein product: CASSSTGESGNTIYF.

This chain links TRBV12-3 or TRBV12-4 with TRBJ1-6; TRBD1 aligns across 9 bases. J was trimmed by 11 bases and V by 8 bases; bases with no gene match: 7. The CDR3 spans 13 residues. For the CDR3, the DNA is TGTGCCAGCGGGGACAGGGTCACAGCACCCCTCCACTTT. Translation: CASGDRVTAPLHF.

This chain connects TRBV11-3 to TRBJ2-3, with 15 bases identical to TRBD2. The CDR3 is made up of 17 amino acids. Germline V lookup: CDR1 SGHNT, CDR2 YENEEA. With V trimmed by 5 bases and J by 6 bases, 9 bases remained unmatched. For the CDR3, the DNA is TGTGCCAGCAGCCCTCGGACTAGCGGGGGGGCTGCGGATACGCAGTATTTT. It codes for CASSPRTSGGAADTQYF.

V usage is TRBV11-2 and J usage is TRBJ1-2, with D perhaps matching TRBD1 (5 bases). Germline assignment: CDR1 SGHAT and CDR2 FQNNGV. V lost 5 bases and J 0 bases, leaving 10 bases between the germline ends. This CDR3 is 14 amino acids long. CDR3 sequence (DNA): TGTGCCAGCAGCACGGGACTGACTAACTATGGCTACACCTTC. It is translated as CASSTGLTNYGYTF.

CDR3 DNA: TGCGCCAGCAGCTTGGCTTCGTACTCCTACAATGAGCAGTTCTTC. Its translation is CASSLASYSYNEQFF. The chain recombines TRBV5-1 with TRBJ2-1; D not certain. Deletions cut 0 bases from V and 0 bases from J, with 7 bases between. The CDR3 spans 15 residues. The germline CDR1 and CDR2 sequences are SGHRS and YFSETQ.

This clone showed up just once. The rearrangement joins TRBV27 to TRBJ2-7, with D perhaps assigned TRBD1 or TRBD2 (5 bases each). This CDR3 region has 15 residues. Looked up from germline, CDR1 is MNHEY and CDR2 is SMNVEV (reference sequence). The V end was cut by 1 base, the J end by 0 bases, with 10 bases between. CDR3 DNA: TGTGCCAGCAGTTTATTTTCCGGGGCCTCCTACGAGCAGTACTTC. It encodes CASSLFSGASYEQYF.

V and J are TRBV10-1 and TRBJ2-2, with 7 bases aligning to TRBD2. V was pared by 8 bases and J by 4 bases, with 7 bases of the junction left unmatched. The CDR3 contains 14 residues. Germline V gene sequence: CDR1 WNHNN, CDR2 SYGVQD (reference sequence). CDR3 loop: CASSAGESTGELFF. DNA for the CDR3: TGCGCCAGCTCGGCGGGAGAGAGCACCGGGGAGCTGTTTTTT.

The chain has TRBV7-2 and TRBJ2-7, with 8 bases aligning to TRBD1. V lost 3 bases, J lost 5 bases, and 15 bases stayed unmatched. This CDR3 is 17 amino acids long. CDR1 is SGHTA and CDR2 is FQGNSA in the germline V gene. The DNA for the CDR3 is TGTGCCAGCAGCTTGGAGGGACAGGCCGTCCGCAGGGACGAGCAGTACTTC. Translated: CASSLEGQAVRRDEQYF.

The chain combines TRBV28 with TRBJ1-1; TRBD1 might be the D (5 bases). Germline loops: CDR1 MDHEN, CDR2 SYDVKM. The CDR3 length is 11 residues. V shed 1 base and J shed 10 bases, with 7 bases lying between them. CDR3 DNA sequence: TGTGCCAGCAGTTTATCGGGGGGAGCTTTCTTT. It specifies CASSLSGGAFF.

The gene calls are TRBV18 and TRBJ2-7, with a possible D match to TRBD2 (5 bases). Trimming cost V 3 bases and J 1 base, with 10 bases left between them. The germline V gene encodes CDR1 KGHSH and CDR2 LQKENI. This CDR3 comprises 14 residues. CDR3 protein: CASSPGVQSYEQYF. Written as DNA, the CDR3 is TGTGCCAGCTCACCGGGAGTTCAGTCCTACGAGCAGTACTTC.

The genes are TRBV19 and TRBJ1-5; D is undetermined. Germline loops: CDR1 LNHDA, CDR2 SQIVND (reference sequence). V gave up 8 bases and J gave up 1 base, with 12 bases separating them. CDR3 length: 14 amino acids. CDR3 sequence (DNA): TGTGCCAGTCACCGCCATGAAAGCAATCAGCCCCAGCATTTT. Its protein is CASHRHESNQPQHF.

The chain recombines TRBV30 with TRBJ1-2; D possibly corresponds to TRBD1 (6 bases). Trimming removed 2 bases at V and 0 bases at J, with 16 bases between. The germline V gene encodes CDR1 GTSNPN and CDR2 SVGIG (reference sequence). This CDR3 is built from 16 residues. In DNA form, the CDR3 reads TGTGCCTGGAGTATAAAGCGGACAGCGACTAACTATGGCTACACCTTC. Translating it yields CAWSIKRTATNYGYTF.